This T cell receptor (beta chain) was recovered during a study of shared clonotypes between healthy human individuals. Study-wide context: The people who gave samples were a couple of women and a few men aged 18 to 49. For every donor, three CD4 naive, three CD4 memory, two CD8 naive and one CD8 memory plates were used.

On this clone: Its antigen is currently unknown.

Study results and caveats: Represented diversity (both genetic and exposure-history) was limited by the small number of donors.

Naivety among CD8 cells was defined by CD45RO negativity and positive CCR7 selection, thereby excluding terminally differentiated effector memory CD45RA+ cells. None of the donors, who were healthy HIV-negative adults, had recently had acute infections or vaccinations. Clones were read by immunoSEQ multiplex PCR, and TCRdb kept only the in-frame ones, dropping some. Of millions of clones listed, about 95% were seen once; the top ten hold 0.9% to 1.3%. V lost 3 bases and J 3 bases, leaving 11 bases between the germline ends. The CDR3 totals 14 residues. Germline CDR1 and CDR2: LNHDA and SQIVND (reference sequence).

The sequenced material came from naive CD8+ T cells sorted from blood. The source is a man aged 18 to 29 in good health. The chain employs TRBV19 and TRBJ1-1; D not certain. The CDR3 loop is CASSMAPRDTEAFF. The DNA for the CDR3 is TGTGCCAGTAGTATGGCACCAAGGGACACTGAAGCTTTCTTT.